This TCR beta chain was recorded in a study of blood T cell repertoires in COVID-19. On the study more broadly: Sites in the United States, Italy and Spain provided acute and convalescent COVID-19 samples. PBMCs, B-cell-depleted T cells, or T cells were the source of the cDNA or gDNA that made up the material.

Per the study methods: Cell counts per sample came from amplifying reference gene primers. TCRdb keeps only in-frame clones here, not all; method: immunoSEQ multiplex PCR. The DNA was the basis for D and trimming; V, J and clone size are from that table. The table has about 200,000 clones, 70% to 90% seen once. Germline V lookup: CDR1 SGHRS, CDR2 YFSETQ. The V end was cut by 0 bases, the J end by 2 bases, with 9 bases between. This CDR3 is built from 14 residues. The source material was peripheral blood. The V call is TRBV5-1, the J call TRBJ2-7, with a weak D call TRBD2 (5 bases). The sequence came from a man in his fifties or sixties with COVID-19, enrolled during active disease. The CDR3 reads CASSLAGLAYEQYF. The CDR3, as DNA: TGCGCCAGCAGCTTGGCGGGGTTAGCCTACGAGCAGTACTTC.